The present entry profiles one T cell receptor (beta chain) with its context. Its antigen remains unidentified. There are 16 residues in the CDR3. V dropped 2 bases and J dropped 4; count of bases not matched to a gene: 9. Germline CDR1 SGHTA, CDR2 FQGNSA. This sample was taken from a study of OX40 agonist ivuxolimab in advanced cancers. About the study: Prior checkpoint blockade (anti-PD-1, anti-PD-L1 or anti-CTLA-4) was permitted; about 40% had it.

Findings and limits, study-wide: Blood T cells, both CD4+ and CD8+, expanded clonally by week 6 at 0.1 to 3.0 mg/kg.

This table comes from immunoSEQ multiplex PCR, and its TCRdb copy is limited to in-frame clones, with some not included. Among approximately 52,000 clones, nearly 85% were seen once, and the ten largest hold approximately 1.1%. The chain has TRBV7-2 and TRBJ2-7; TRBD1 agrees at 9 bases. The sequenced sample was CD4+ or CD8+ T cells sorted from blood, obtained in a trial of the OX40 agonist ivuxolimab. This TCR was recovered from an adult with an advanced solid tumor such as melanoma, head and neck, liver or kidney cancer. CDR3 in DNA: TGTGCCAGCAGCTTATCCCCTGGACAGGGGCAGTACGAGCAGTACTTC. It translates to CASSLSPGQGQYEQYF.